The 19 T cell receptor beta chains below were found in one sample sequenced in a study of T cell changes during pregnancy in multiple sclerosis. This table comes from immunoSEQ multiplex PCR, and its TCRdb copy is limited to in-frame clones, with some not included. The sample has around 31,000 clones; 75% to 95% are singletons. Sequenced material: CD8+ T cells from peripheral blood mononuclear cells, taken in the second trimester of pregnancy. The receptors shown here come from a female donor with multiple sclerosis, enrolled in a pregnancy study.

The genes are TRBV5-1 and TRBJ2-7, with 7 positions matching TRBD2. Germline V gene lookup returns CDR1 SGHRS and CDR2 YFSETQ. This CDR3 is 14 amino acids long. Trimming removed 2 bases from V and 2 bases from J; junction bases left unmatched: 4. CDR3 DNA sequence: TGCGCCAGCAGCTTAACTAGCGCCACCTACGAGCAGTACTTC. Protein sequence: CASSLTSATYEQYF.

Within the sample, this clone is large. The rearrangement links TRBV7-9 to TRBJ2-7; perhaps TRBD1 as D (5 bases). Trimming cost V 10 bases and J 3 bases, with 22 bases left between them. Germline V lookup: CDR1 SEHNR, CDR2 FQNEAQ (reference sequence). This CDR3 spans 15 amino acids. The CDR3 DNA follows: TGTGCCACCGACAGTTCAAGGGAACTAAACTACGAGCAGTACTTC. As protein: CATDSSRELNYEQYF.

The gene calls are TRBV6-5 and TRBJ1-1; D ambiguous. Germline V lookup: CDR1 MNHEY, CDR2 SVGAGI. The CDR3 is made up of 13 amino acids. Deletions cut 5 bases from V and 5 bases from J, with 12 bases between. The CDR3 coding sequence is TGTGCCAGCAGTGTCCCCCTCAGGACTGAAGCTTTCTTT. Translated: CASSVPLRTEAFF.

V and J are TRBV5-4 and TRBJ1-4, with D possibly TRBD1 on 5 matching bases. V lost 4 bases, J lost 6 bases, and 19 bases lay in between. Germline assignment: CDR1 SGHNT and CDR2 YYREEE (reference sequence). The CDR3 loop spans 16 amino acids. The CDR3 sequence: CASSILRVGEDEKLFF. The CDR3 nucleotides are TGTGCCAGCAGCATCCTCCGGGTGGGGGAGGATGAAAAACTGTTTTTT.

The chain links TRBV4-1 to TRBJ1-4, with TRBD1 as a possible D gene (5 bases). The V and J ends lost 0 bases and 4 bases respectively, with 12 bases between them. This CDR3 region has 16 residues. Germline V lookup: CDR1 MGHRA, CDR2 YSYEKL. CDR3 in amino acids: CASSQESGFNNEKLFF. CDR3 nucleotides: TGCGCCAGCAGCCAAGAATCAGGGTTTAATAATGAAAAACTGTTTTTT.

This clone was detected only once. The chain employs TRBV13 and TRBJ2-3, with 11 nucleotides matching TRBD2. This CDR3 has 15 residues. V dropped 5 bases and J dropped 1; count of bases not matched to a gene: 2. Germline V gene data show CDR1 as PRHDT and CDR2 as FYEKMQ (reference sequence). The CDR3 nucleotides read TGTGCCAGCAGCCCGGGACTAGCGGGCACAGATACGCAGTATTTT. It codes for CASSPGLAGTDTQYF.

This clone was recorded a few times. The rearrangement joins TRBV10-3 to TRBJ1-2; TRBD1 is a possible D gene (5 bases). CDR3 size: 14 residues. Germline V CDR1 and CDR2: ENHRY, SYGVKD. The V and J ends lost 6 bases and 6 bases respectively, with 17 bases between them. The CDR3 DNA reads as TGTGCCATCAGCCAAGGACATTATCCGAATGGCTACACCTTC. Residues: CAISQGHYPNGYTF.

V and J are TRBV6-4 and TRBJ2-6, with a possible D match to TRBD1 (5 bases). Germline V CDR1 and CDR2: MRHNA, SNTAGT. V was clipped by 0 bases and J by 0 bases, with 6 bases between them. The CDR3 covers 16 residues. This CDR3 is CASSDSDSSGANVLTF. CDR3 in DNA: TGTGCCAGCAGTGACTCCGACAGCTCTGGGGCCAACGTCCTGACTTTC.

V usage is TRBV9 and J usage is TRBJ2-7; possibly TRBD1 for D (6 bases). CDR1 is SGDLS and CDR2 is YYNGEE in the germline V gene. Trimming removed 4 bases from V and 4 bases from J, with 15 bases in between. This CDR3 is 14 amino acids long. CDR3 bases: TGTGCCAGCAGCTACTCATTTGGACAGTACGAGCAGTACTTC. Translating gives CASSYSFGQYEQYF.

This rearrangement joins TRBV4-1 to TRBJ2-2, with D possibly TRBD2 on 6 matching bases. Germline values: CDR1 MGHRA, CDR2 YSYEKL. This CDR3 is 16 amino acids long. The germline V and J ends were trimmed by 1 base and 6 bases, with 15 bases remaining between them. The CDR3 sequence: CASSQAGSTGAGELFF. The DNA of the CDR3 is TGCGCCAGCAGCCAAGCAGGGTCGACGGGAGCCGGGGAGCTGTTTTTT.

The rearrangement uses TRBV5-6 and TRBJ2-7; D perhaps matches TRBD1 (5 bases). This CDR3 has 17 residues. Germline V gene lookup returns CDR1 SGHDT and CDR2 YYEEEE. Between the trimmed V and J ends, which lost 1 base and 2 bases, there was a span of 19 bases. CDR3: CASSLFLSQPRAYEQYF. The CDR3 region has the DNA TGTGCCAGCAGCTTGTTTTTATCCCAACCCAGGGCCTACGAGCAGTACTTC. The complete variable domain, with remaining parts taken from reference TRBV5-6 and TRBJ2-7, reads DAGVTQSPTHLIKTRGQQVTLRCSPKSGHDTVSWYQQALGQGPQFIFQYYEEEERQRGNFPDRFSGHQFPNYSSELNVNALLLGDSALYLCASSLFLSQPRAYEQYFGPGTRLTVT.

The CDR3 sequence: CASPFERSGGETQYF. CDR3 bases: TGTGCCAGCCCATTTGAGCGGAGCGGAGGTGAGACCCAGTACTTC. The genes are TRBV5-4 and TRBJ2-5, with D perhaps matching TRBD2 (5 bases). The V gene's germline CDR1 is SGHNT and CDR2 YYREEE (reference sequence). The V end lost 7 bases, the J end lost 5 bases, and 21 bases lay between the germline ends. The CDR3 is 15 amino acids.

The chain carries TRBV5-1 and TRBJ2-2; 8 nucleotides agree with TRBD1. This CDR3 is built from 15 residues. V dropped 2 bases and J dropped 7; count of bases not matched to a gene: 7. Germline V gene lookup returns CDR1 SGHRS and CDR2 YFSETQ. Here the CDR3 DNA reads TGCGCCAGCAGCTTTTCAGGGGGCCGGATCGGGGAGCTGTTTTTT. Translated: CASSFSGGRIGELFF.

The chain couples TRBV15 to TRBJ2-7; no definite D call. Trimming cost V 2 bases and J 0 bases, with 14 bases left between them. CDR1 and CDR2 (germline): LNHNV, YYDKDF (reference sequence). The CDR3 extends over 16 amino acids. CDR3 sequence: CATSRWLTGSSYEQYF. The CDR3 DNA reads TGTGCCACCAGCAGATGGCTCACGGGTAGCTCCTACGAGCAGTACTTC.

This chain joins TRBV12-2 and TRBJ2-7; the table calls TRBD1, which could not be checked here. TRBV12-2 is listed as a pseudogene. CDR3 length: 15 amino acids. For the CDR3, the DNA is TGTGCAAGTCGCAATCCCAGGGACAGGGAAATTGAGCAGTACTTC. Protein: CASRNPRDREIEQYF.

The V call is TRBV2, the J call TRBJ1-4; TRBD1 matches at 9 bases. The CDR3 extends over 22 amino acids. V lost 8 bases and J lost 0; bases outside the gene matches: 25. Germline loops: CDR1 SNHLY, CDR2 FYNNEI. CDR3: CASLTRMDWTGVNFPTNEKLFF. As DNA, the CDR3 is TGTGCCAGCCTTACGCGAATGGATTGGACAGGGGTTAACTTCCCAACTAATGAAAAACTGTTTTTT.

The rearrangement joins TRBV5-1 to TRBJ1-5; D call uncertain. This CDR3 contains 15 residues. CDR1 is SGHRS, CDR2 YFSETQ, per germline. Trimming cost V 0 bases and J 2 bases, with 9 bases left between them. CDR3 in amino acids: CASSLGESGNQPQHF. DNA for the CDR3: TGCGCCAGCAGCTTGGGGGAGAGCGGCAATCAGCCCCAGCATTTT. Using reference TRBV5-1 and TRBJ1-5 for the parts outside the CDR3, the full variable domain is KAGVTQTPRYLIKTRGQQVTLSCSPISGHRSVSWYQQTPGQGLQFLFEYFSETQRNKGNFPGRFSGRQFSNSRSEMNVSTLELGDSALYLCASSLGESGNQPQHFGDGTRLSIL.

Only a few counts were recorded for this clone. V is TRBV14 and J is TRBJ1-3; no reliable D call. Germline V CDR1 and CDR2: SGHDN, FVKESK. This CDR3 region has 16 residues. V gave up 2 bases and J gave up 0 bases, with 11 bases separating them. The CDR3 sequence: CASSQSDGNSGNTIYF. CDR3 DNA: TGTGCCAGCAGCCAATCGGACGGGAACTCTGGAAACACCATATATTTT.

This clone appeared a few times. The rearrangement links TRBV11-2 to TRBJ2-7; 7 bases match TRBD1. The CDR3 spans 14 residues. CDR1 is SGHAT, CDR2 FQNNGV, per germline. The ends lost 1 base at V and 3 bases at J; junction bases unmatched: 3. In DNA, the CDR3 is TGTGCCAGCAGCTTAGGGACAGGAAACTACGAGCAGTACTTC. Its protein is CASSLGTGNYEQYF.